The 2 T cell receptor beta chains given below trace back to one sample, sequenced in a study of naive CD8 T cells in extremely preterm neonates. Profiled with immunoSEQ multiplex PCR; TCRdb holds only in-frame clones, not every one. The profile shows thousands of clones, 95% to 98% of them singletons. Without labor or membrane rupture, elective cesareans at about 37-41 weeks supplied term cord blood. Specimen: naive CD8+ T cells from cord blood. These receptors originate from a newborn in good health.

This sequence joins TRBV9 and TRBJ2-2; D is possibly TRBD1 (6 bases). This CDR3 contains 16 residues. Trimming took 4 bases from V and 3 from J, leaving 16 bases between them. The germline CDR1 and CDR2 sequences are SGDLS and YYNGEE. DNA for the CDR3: TGTGCCAGCAGCACATACAGGGCCGGCGACACCGGGGAGCTGTTTTTT. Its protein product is CASSTYRAGDTGELFF.

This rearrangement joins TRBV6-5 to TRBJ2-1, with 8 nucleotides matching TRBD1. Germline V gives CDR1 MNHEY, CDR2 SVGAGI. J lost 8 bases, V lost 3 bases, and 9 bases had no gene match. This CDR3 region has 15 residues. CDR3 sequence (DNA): TGTGCCAGCAGTTATACCGGACAGGGTATGGATGAGCAGTTCTTC. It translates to CASSYTGQGMDEQFF.